This TCR beta chain is drawn from a study of cytomegalovirus exposure and HLA in healthy donors. Whole-study results and caveats: Later work showed greater clonal expansion in HLA-associated TCR beta chains than in equally common others.

Both 60 Vbeta primers and 13 Jbeta primers went into the PCR. Sequenced by immunoSEQ multiplex PCR; TCRdb stores in-frame clones only, minus some. The sample includes about 140,000 clones, around 63% of them seen just once. A note on this clone: Antigen specificity is unknown. Its ends do not fully match the called genes, so a read error is possible.

CDR3 length: 13 amino acids. Germline CDR1 and CDR2: SGHAT and FQNNGV. Donors consisted of healthy bone marrow donors. Nominally healthy donors provided the samples, though records likely missed some immune exposures. The chain uses TRBV11-2 and TRBJ2-7; perhaps TRBD2 as D (6 bases). Sequenced input: PBMCs. The clonotype comes from a human donor in good health. The CDR3 coding sequence is TGTGCCAGCAGCGAAACGCTCCAAGGGACTCTGGGCTTC. Its protein product is CASSETLQGTLGF.